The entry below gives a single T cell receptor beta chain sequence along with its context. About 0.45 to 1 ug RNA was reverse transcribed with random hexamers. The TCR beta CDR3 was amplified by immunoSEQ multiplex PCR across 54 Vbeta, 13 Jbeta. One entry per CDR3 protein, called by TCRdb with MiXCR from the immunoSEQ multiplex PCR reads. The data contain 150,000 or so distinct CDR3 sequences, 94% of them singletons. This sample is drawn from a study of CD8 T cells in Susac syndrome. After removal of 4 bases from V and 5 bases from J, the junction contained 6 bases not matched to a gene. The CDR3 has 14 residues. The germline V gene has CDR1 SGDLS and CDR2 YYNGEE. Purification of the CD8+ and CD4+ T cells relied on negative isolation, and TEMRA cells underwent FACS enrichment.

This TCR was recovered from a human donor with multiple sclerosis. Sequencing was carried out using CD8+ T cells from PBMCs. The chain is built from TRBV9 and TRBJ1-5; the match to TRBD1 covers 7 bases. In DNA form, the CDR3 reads TGTGCCAGCAGCCCGGGACAGTCGCATCAGCCCCAGCATTTT. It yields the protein CASSPGQSHQPQHF.